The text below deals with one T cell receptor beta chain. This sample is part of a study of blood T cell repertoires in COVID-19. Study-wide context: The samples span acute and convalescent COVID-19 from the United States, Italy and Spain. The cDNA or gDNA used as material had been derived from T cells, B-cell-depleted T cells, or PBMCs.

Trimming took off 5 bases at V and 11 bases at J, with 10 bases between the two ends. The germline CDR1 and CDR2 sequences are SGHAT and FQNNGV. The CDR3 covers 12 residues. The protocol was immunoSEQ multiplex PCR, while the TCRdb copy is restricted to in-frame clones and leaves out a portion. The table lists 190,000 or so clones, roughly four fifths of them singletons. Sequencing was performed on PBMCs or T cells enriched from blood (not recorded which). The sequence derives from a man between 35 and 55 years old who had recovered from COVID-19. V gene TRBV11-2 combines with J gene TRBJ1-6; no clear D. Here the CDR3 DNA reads TGTGCCAGCAGCCTCCCTCGAGCACCCCTCCACTTT. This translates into CASSLPRAPLHF.